Listed below are T cell receptor beta chains from one sample, sequenced in a study of blood T cell repertoires in COVID-19. Method: immunoSEQ multiplex PCR; TCRdb's copy keeps in-frame clones and lacks some. The sample has about 290,000 clones; roughly nine tenths are singletons. The sequenced sample was peripheral blood. The origin of the receptors is a woman aged 30 to 39 with COVID-19, enrolled during active disease. Each CDR3 is given with its conserved first and last residue. A D gene is named only where the DNA matches it firmly. Rows give clone size only sometimes, using once, few, many, or a class for an expanded clone.

V	D	J	size	length	CDR3	DNA
TRBV5-6	-	TRBJ2-1	once	13	CASSHRVGNEQFF	TGTGCCAGCAGCCACAGGGTAGGCAATGAGCAGTTCTTC
TRBV6-1	-	TRBJ1-6	-	19	CASSEGLTATSSYNSPLHF	TGTGCCAGCAGTGAAGGGCTAACAGCTACTAGCTCCTATAATTCACCCCTCCACTTT
TRBV11-2	-	TRBJ2-7	-	13	CASSFLDSYEQYF	TGTGCCAGCAGCTTTTTGGACAGCTACGAGCAGTACTTC
TRBV10-2	-	TRBJ2-7	-	12	CATSGWGEEQYF	TGCGCCACCTCTGGCTGGGGAGAGGAGCAGTACTTC
TRBV27	-	TRBJ1-4	-	16	CASSFYIGHSIEKLFF	TGTGCCAGCAGTTTTTATATCGGACACTCGATAGAAAAACTGTTTTTT
TRBV11-3	-	TRBJ2-1	-	12	CASSLGAREQFF	TGTGCCAGCAGCTTAGGGGCACGGGAGCAGTTCTTC
TRBV11-2	-	TRBJ2-7	-	13	CASSLWDTYEQYF	TGTGCCAGCAGCCTTTGGGACACCTACGAGCAGTACTTC
TRBV6-5	-	TRBJ1-2	-	14	CASTRSGALNGYTF	TGTGCCAGCACCCGGAGCGGGGCGTTGAATGGCTACACCTTC
TRBV27	-	TRBJ2-7	-	13	CASSLGGDYEQYF	TGTGCCAGCAGTTTAGGAGGTGACTACGAGCAGTACTTC
TRBV10-2	-	TRBJ1-5	-	18	CASSLSPLGGYDNQPQHF	TGCGCCAGCAGCCTCTCTCCTCTGGGAGGGTATGACAATCAGCCCCAGCATTTT
TRBV4-2	TRBD2	TRBJ2-1	-	16	CASSQIGTSGGNEQFF	TGTGCCAGCAGCCAAATTGGCACTAGCGGGGGTAATGAGCAGTTCTTC
TRBV29-1	-	TRBJ1-2	-	14	CSAPDRSNNYGYTF	TGCAGCGCCCCCGACAGATCTAATAACTATGGCTACACCTTC
TRBV5-6	-	TRBJ2-4	-	17	CASSSLVGGPSKNIQYF	TGTGCCAGCAGCTCGTTAGTGGGGGGGCCATCCAAAAACATTCAGTACTTC
TRBV29-1	TRBD1	TRBJ1-2	-	15	CSVPGQGRANYGYTF	TGCAGCGTTCCGGGACAGGGGCGAGCTAACTATGGCTACACCTTC
TRBV24-1	-	TRBJ2-2	-	14	CATSDPGETGELFF	TGTGCCACCAGTGACCCTGGAGAGACCGGGGAGCTGTTTTTT
TRBV2	TRBD1	TRBJ1-4	-	14	CASSLQGFNEKLFF	TGTGCCAGCAGTCTACAGGGGTTTAATGAAAAACTGTTTTTT
TRBV19	-	TRBJ1-1	-	14	CASINYGRNTEAFF	TGTGCCAGTATCAACTACGGGAGGAACACTGAAGCTTTCTTT
TRBV18	-	TRBJ1-2	-	19	CASSPTSGEVGRLYYGYTF	TGTGCCAGCTCACCTACTTCTGGGGAGGTGGGACGACTATACTATGGCTACACCTTC
TRBV19	TRBD1	TRBJ1-5	-	12	CASTTGAQPQHF	TGTGCCAGTACTACAGGGGCTCAGCCCCAGCATTTT
TRBV13	-	TRBJ2-3	once	16	CASSSHPTRSTDTQYF	TGTGCCAGCAGCTCACACCCGACTAGGAGCACAGATACGCAGTATTTT
TRBV10-2	TRBD1	TRBJ1-1	once	15	CASIQGLGMNTEAFF	TGCGCCAGCATACAGGGGCTGGGGATGAACACTGAAGCTTTCTTT
TRBV7-9	-	TRBJ2-1	few	15	CASSPPGQEYNEQFF	TGTGCCAGCAGTCCACCGGGACAAGAATACAATGAGCAGTTCTTC
TRBV10-2	-	TRBJ2-2	-	16	CASSGRLLANTGELFF	TGCGCCAGCAGTGGGCGACTGCTCGCGAACACCGGGGAGCTGTTTTTT
TRBV30	-	TRBJ1-5	-	14	CAWSGGITNQPQHF	TGTGCCTGGAGCGGGGGGATTACGAATCAGCCCCAGCATTTT
TRBV19	TRBD1	TRBJ1-6	once	15	CASSLLQTGLPPLHF	TGTGCCAGTTCCCTCTTACAGACAGGGTTGCCACCCCTCCACTTT
TRBV7-8	-	TRBJ2-5	-	15	CASSALYWGEETQYF	TGTGCCAGCAGCGCACTTTATTGGGGCGAAGAGACCCAGTACTTC
TRBV5-1	-	TRBJ2-2	-	15	CASSPDTANTGELFF	TGCGCCAGCAGCCCCGACACTGCGAACACCGGGGAGCTGTTTTTT
TRBV11-2	TRBD2	TRBJ2-1	-	16	CASRPTSGEHYNEQFF	TGTGCCAGCAGACCGACTAGCGGGGAGCACTACAATGAGCAGTTCTTC
TRBV29-1	-	TRBJ2-6	-	15	CSVEVGGSGANVLTF	TGCAGCGTTGAAGTCGGGGGTTCTGGGGCCAACGTCCTGACTTTC
TRBV5-1	TRBD2	TRBJ2-1	-	15	CASSLVYGGANEQFF	TGCGCCAGCAGCTTGGTCTACGGGGGGGCCAATGAGCAGTTCTTC
TRBV9	-	TRBJ2-3	-	14	CASSVESAIGTQYF	TGTGCCAGCAGCGTAGAAAGCGCTATCGGTACGCAGTATTTT
TRBV19	-	TRBJ1-4	-	12	CASSLSNEKLFF	TGTGCCAGTAGTCTCTCTAATGAAAAACTGTTTTTT
TRBV30	TRBD1	TRBJ1-2	once	13	CAWSRQGYDGYTF	TGTGCCTGGAGTCGACAGGGTTATGATGGCTACACCTTC
TRBV18	-	TRBJ1-3	-	14	CASSRGSSGNTIYF	TGTGCCAGCTCACGAGGGAGCTCTGGAAACACCATATATTTT
TRBV28	-	TRBJ1-2	-	13	CASSLVANYGYTF	TGTGCCAGCAGTTTAGTAGCTAACTATGGCTACACCTTC
TRBV5-1	-	TRBJ2-7	-	14	CASSLGGAHVEQYF	TGCGCCAGCAGCTTAGGTGGGGCGCATGTCGAGCAGTACTTC
TRBV5-1	-	TRBJ2-5	-	11	CASSLAGTQYF	TGCGCCAGCAGCTTGGCGGGGACCCAGTACTTC
TRBV7-6	TRBD2	TRBJ2-5	-	20	CASSLPTVGLAGMYQETQYF	TGTGCCAGCAGCCTTCCTACCGTAGGCTTAGCGGGGATGTACCAAGAGACCCAGTACTTC
TRBV5-1	TRBD2	TRBJ2-5	once	14	CASSLGLAGGTQYF	TGCGCCAGCAGCTTGGGACTAGCCGGGGGGACCCAGTACTTC
TRBV5-1	TRBD2	TRBJ2-5	-	15	CASTLRGGIGETQYF	TGCGCCAGCACCCTCCGGGGGGGCATTGGGGAGACCCAGTACTTC
TRBV21-1	-	TRBJ2-1	-	15	CASGKKSSSYNEQFF	TGTGCCAGCGGAAAGAAATCTAGCTCCTACAATGAGCAGTTCTTC
TRBV10-3	TRBD2	TRBJ2-3	-	14	CATSTSGGTDTQYF	TGTGCCACATCGACTAGCGGGGGCACAGATACGCAGTATTTT
TRBV5-1	-	TRBJ1-1	-	14	CATTADRPNTEAFF	TGCGCCACCACTGCTGACAGGCCTAACACTGAAGCTTTCTTT
TRBV20-1	-	TRBJ2-3	-	11	CSARIQGTQYF	TGCAGTGCTAGGATTCAGGGGACGCAGTATTTT
TRBV4-1	-	TRBJ1-4	-	16	CASSQPRHSINEKLFF	TGCGCCAGCAGCCAACCCAGACATTCCATTAATGAAAAACTGTTTTTT
TRBV4-1	-	TRBJ1-2	-	18	CASSQGRSSKKVNYGYTF	TGCGCCAGCAGCCAAGGGCGGTCCTCCAAGAAGGTTAACTATGGCTACACCTTC
TRBV7-9	TRBD2	TRBJ2-7	-	15	CASSLGGAGGDEQYF	TGTGCCAGCAGCTTAGGGGGAGCGGGGGGCGACGAGCAGTACTTC
TRBV4-1	TRBD1	TRBJ1-1	-	14	CASSQAGGTAGAFF	TGCGCCAGCAGCCAAGCAGGGGGGACCGCTGGAGCTTTCTTT
TRBV7-9	-	TRBJ2-3	-	15	CASTSDYSHTDTQYF	TGTGCCAGCACCTCAGACTACTCCCACACAGATACGCAGTATTTT
TRBV5-6	-	TRBJ1-6	-	16	CASSTGRQAGLAPLHF	TGTGCCAGCAGCACCGGGAGGCAGGCCGGGTTAGCACCCCTCCACTTT
TRBV27	-	TRBJ2-1	-	13	CASSPIADREQFF	TGTGCCAGCAGTCCAATAGCGGACAGGGAGCAGTTCTTC
TRBV6-6	TRBD1	TRBJ1-1	-	14	CASHRGGVNTEAFF	TGTGCCAGCCACAGGGGTGGGGTGAACACTGAAGCTTTCTTT
TRBV4-2	TRBD2	TRBJ2-7	-	16	CASSQEPAGGYYEQYF	TGTGCCAGCAGCCAAGAGCCAGCGGGGGGTTACTACGAGCAGTACTTC